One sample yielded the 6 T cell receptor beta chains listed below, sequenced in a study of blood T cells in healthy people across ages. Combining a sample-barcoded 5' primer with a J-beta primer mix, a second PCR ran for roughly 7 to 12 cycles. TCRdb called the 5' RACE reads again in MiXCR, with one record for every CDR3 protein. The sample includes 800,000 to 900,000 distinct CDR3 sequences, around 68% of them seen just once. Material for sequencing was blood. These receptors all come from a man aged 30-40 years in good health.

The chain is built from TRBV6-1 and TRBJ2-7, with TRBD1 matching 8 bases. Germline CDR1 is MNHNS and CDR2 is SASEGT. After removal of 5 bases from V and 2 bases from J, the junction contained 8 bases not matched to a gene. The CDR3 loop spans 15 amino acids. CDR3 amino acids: CASSTGQGGPYEQYF. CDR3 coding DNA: TGTGCCAGCAGTACCGGACAGGGAGGACCCTACGAGCAGTACTTC.

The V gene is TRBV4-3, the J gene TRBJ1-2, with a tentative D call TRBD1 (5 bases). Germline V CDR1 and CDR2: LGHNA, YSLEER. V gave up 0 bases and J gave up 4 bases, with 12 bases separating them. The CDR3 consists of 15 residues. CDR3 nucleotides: TGCGCCAGCAGCCAAGATCTCGGGGGTACCTATGGCTACACCTTC. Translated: CASSQDLGGTYGYTF.

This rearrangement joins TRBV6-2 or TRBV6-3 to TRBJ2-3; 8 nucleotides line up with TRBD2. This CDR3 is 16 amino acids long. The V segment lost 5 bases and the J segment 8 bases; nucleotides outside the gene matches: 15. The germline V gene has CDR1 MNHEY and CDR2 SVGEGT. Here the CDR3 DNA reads TGTGCCAGCAGTCCTAAAGCGGGGGCGAAATCAGGTACGCAGTATTTT. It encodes CASSPKAGAKSGTQYF.

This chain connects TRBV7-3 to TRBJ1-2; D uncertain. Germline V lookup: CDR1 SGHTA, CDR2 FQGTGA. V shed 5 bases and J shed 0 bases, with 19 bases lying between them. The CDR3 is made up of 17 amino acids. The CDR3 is CASSLKNPPEPNYGYTF. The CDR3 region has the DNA TGTGCCAGCAGCCTGAAAAACCCGCCTGAACCTAACTATGGCTACACCTTC.

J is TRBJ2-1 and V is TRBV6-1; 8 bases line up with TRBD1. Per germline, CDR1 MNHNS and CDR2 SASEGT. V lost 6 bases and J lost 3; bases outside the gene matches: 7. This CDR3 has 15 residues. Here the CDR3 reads CASSNRGSRYNEQFF. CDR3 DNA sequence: TGTGCCAGCAGCAACAGGGGGAGTCGCTACAATGAGCAGTTCTTC.

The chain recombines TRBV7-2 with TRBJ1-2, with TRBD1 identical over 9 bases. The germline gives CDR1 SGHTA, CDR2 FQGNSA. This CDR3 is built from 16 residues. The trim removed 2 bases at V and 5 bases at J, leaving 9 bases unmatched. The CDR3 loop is CASSLSTGGYQYGYTF. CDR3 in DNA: TGTGCCAGCAGCTTATCGACAGGGGGGTACCAATATGGCTACACCTTC.